Following are 26 T cell receptor beta chains from one sample sequenced in a study of shared clonotypes between healthy human individuals. Only in-frame clones appear in the TCRdb table, and some are missing; sequencing was by immunoSEQ multiplex PCR. The repertoire holds more than 900,000 clones, with approximately 78% as singletons. The sequencing sample was made of memory CD4+ T cells from PBMCs. The subset was: CD45RA-negative fraction. These receptor sequences come from a man in his late teens or twenties in good health. Some clones in this sample may be carry-over from other donors' samples.

The rearrangement links TRBV4-1 to TRBJ1-3; D is unclear. Germline V gene lookup returns CDR1 MGHRA and CDR2 YSYEKL. V lost 0 bases, J lost 4 bases, and 4 bases lay in between. This CDR3 is built from 13 residues. The CDR3 sequence is CASSQDPGNTIYF. The DNA of the CDR3 is TGCGCCAGCAGCCAAGATCCGGGAAACACCATATATTTT.

The J gene is TRBJ1-4, the V gene TRBV6-6, with D perhaps TRBD1 (5 bases). Per the germline V gene, CDR1 is MNHNY and CDR2 is SVGAGI (reference sequence). This CDR3 comprises 13 residues. Trimming removed 8 bases at V and 3 bases at J, with 10 bases between. The CDR3 here is CASARGANEKLFF. In DNA, the CDR3 is TGTGCCAGCGCCCGAGGGGCTAATGAAAAACTGTTTTTT.

The V call is TRBV4-1, the J call TRBJ2-7; possibly TRBD1 or TRBD2 for D (5 bases each). This CDR3 comprises 14 residues. The V and J ends lost 4 bases and 7 bases respectively, with 17 bases between them. Germline V CDR1 and CDR2: MGHRA, YSYEKL. CDR3 coding DNA: TGCGCCAGCAGCCCGGGACCAGCTCGGCGGGAGCAGTACTTC. Amino acids: CASSPGPARREQYF.

This chain uses TRBV30 with TRBJ2-5, with TRBD1 matching over 8 bases. This CDR3 is built from 13 residues. With V trimmed by 2 bases and J by 4 bases, 3 bases remained unmatched. Germline V gene lookup returns CDR1 GTSNPN and CDR2 SVGIG (reference sequence). The CDR3 bases are TGTGCCTGGAGTCCGGACAGGGCAGAGACCCAGTACTTC. This codes for CAWSPDRAETQYF.

This clone was detected only a few times. V gene TRBV15 combines with J gene TRBJ1-1; perhaps TRBD1 as D (5 bases). The CDR3 is made up of 14 amino acids. Germline V gene lookup returns CDR1 LNHNV and CDR2 YYDKDF (reference sequence). Between the trimmed V and J ends, which lost 0 bases and 3 bases, there was a span of 8 bases. As DNA, the CDR3 is TGTGCCACCAGCAGAGATTGGGGGGACACTGAAGCTTTCTTT. It encodes CATSRDWGDTEAFF.

This clone was detected many times. One end of the junction fails to match germline, which may point to a read error. This sample also contains other DNA sequences that code for the same CDR3. The rearrangement links TRBV20-1 to TRBJ1-2; TRBD1 might be the D (6 bases). CDR3 length: 11 amino acids. Germline V CDR1 and CDR2: DFQATT, SNEGSKA (reference sequence). The DNA of the CDR3 is TGTGCCTACAGGGTAGGCTATGGCTACACCTTC. It yields the protein CAYRVGYGYTF.

The V gene is TRBV5-1, the J gene TRBJ2-7; 8 nucleotides line up with TRBD1. After removal of 1 base from V and 1 base from J, the junction contained 4 bases not matched to a gene. The germline V gene has CDR1 SGHRS and CDR2 YFSETQ. The length of the CDR3 is 15 residues. The DNA of the CDR3 is TGCGCCAGCAGCTTGCAGGGGGCGGTTTCCTACGAGCAGTACTTC. As protein: CASSLQGAVSYEQYF.

This rearrangement joins TRBV2 to TRBJ1-1, with a weak D call TRBD1 (6 bases). The V end lost 6 bases, the J end lost 5 bases, and 16 bases lay between the germline ends. From germline, CDR1 is SNHLY and CDR2 FYNNEI. This CDR3 region has 14 residues. CDR3 DNA: TGTGCCAGCAGCCCGGTGGGGGCGGGAACTGAAGCTTTCTTT. Residues: CASSPVGAGTEAFF.

The J gene is TRBJ2-5, the V gene TRBV25-1; 8 nucleotides match TRBD2. V lost 6 bases and J lost 2; bases outside the gene matches: 5. Germline CDR1 is MGHDK and CDR2 is SYGVNS. The CDR3 sequence is 14 residues long. CDR3 nucleotides: TGTGCCAGCAGGTTCGGGGGGGTACAAGAGACCCAGTACTTC. Translated, it gives CASRFGGVQETQYF. Variable domain in full (rest from reference TRBV25-1 and TRBJ2-5): EADIYQTPRYLVIGTGKKITLECSQTMGHDKMYWYQQDPGMELHLIHYSYGVNSTEKGDLSSESTVSRIRTEHFPLTLESARPSHTSQYLCASRFGGVQETQYFGPGTRLLVL.

In its sample, this clone was seen a few times. The chain couples TRBV25-1 to TRBJ2-5; 9 bases map to TRBD1. The CDR3 contains 16 residues. Trimming cost V 4 bases and J 0 bases; bases outside gene matches: 6. Germline lookup yields CDR1 MGHDK and CDR2 SYGVNS. This CDR3 reads CASSVAGTGYQETQYF. CDR3 in DNA: TGTGCCAGCAGTGTGGCCGGGACAGGGTACCAAGAGACCCAGTACTTC. The whole variable domain, filled in from reference TRBV25-1 and TRBJ2-5, reads EADIYQTPRYLVIGTGKKITLECSQTMGHDKMYWYQQDPGMELHLIHYSYGVNSTEKGDLSSESTVSRIRTEHFPLTLESARPSHTSQYLCASSVAGTGYQETQYFGPGTRLLVL.

The chain couples TRBV27 to TRBJ2-7; no definite D call. The CDR3 sequence is 11 residues long. The V gene lost 5 bases and the J gene lost 3 bases, with 5 bases spanning the gap. CDR1 and CDR2 (germline): MNHEY, SMNVEV (reference sequence). CDR3 amino acids: CASSGNYEQYF. The CDR3 region has the DNA TGTGCCAGCAGTGGCAACTACGAGCAGTACTTC.

This sequence joins TRBV19 and TRBJ1-2, with D possibly TRBD1 on 6 matching bases. Trimming shortened V by 1 base and J by 8 bases, and 14 bases separated the two germline ends. The CDR3 totals 14 residues. Germline assignment: CDR1 LNHDA and CDR2 SQIVND (reference sequence). The CDR3 reads CASSIGPGQWGYTF. CDR3 sequence (DNA): TGTGCCAGTAGTATAGGACCGGGACAATGGGGCTACACCTTC. The full variable domain, completed using reference TRBV19 and TRBJ1-2, is DGGITQSPKYLFRKEGQNVTLSCEQNLNHDAMYWYRQDPGQGLRLIYYSQIVNDFQKGDIAEGYSVSREKKESFPLTVTSAQKNPTAFYLCASSIGPGQWGYTFGSGTRLTVV.

The V and J genes are TRBV4-1 and TRBJ1-3; weak D call: TRBD1 (6 bases). V lost 1 base and J 4 bases, leaving 14 bases between the germline ends. From germline, CDR1 is MGHRA and CDR2 YSYEKL. This CDR3 is 16 amino acids long. The CDR3 bases are TGCGCCAGCAGCCAAGTGGACAGCATCTGGGGAAACACCATATATTTT. Residues: CASSQVDSIWGNTIYF.

In regard to this clone: This same CDR3 is encoded by further DNA sequences in the sample. The chain carries TRBV20-1 and TRBJ2-1, with D unresolved. Germline V gene data show CDR1 as DFQATT and CDR2 as SNEGSKA (reference sequence). This CDR3 contains 11 residues. Trimming removed 4 bases at V and 2 bases at J, with 3 bases between. CDR3 region: CSATPYNEQFF. CDR3 sequence (DNA): TGCAGTGCTACCCCCTACAATGAGCAGTTCTTC.

This chain connects TRBV6-5 to TRBJ2-1; D possibly corresponds to TRBD2 (6 bases). CDR3 length equals 15 residues. Trimming left V 6 bases short and J 14 bases short, with 26 bases between. CDR1 and CDR2 from the germline V gene are MNHEY and SVGAGI. The CDR3 DNA reads as TGTGCCAGCAGGCGGCCGGGAGCGGAGACAAACGGGGAGTTCTTC. Residues: CASRRPGAETNGEFF.

The CDR3: CASSQELAGVVGLEQFF. The CDR3 region has the DNA TGTGCCAGCAGCCAAGAGTTAGCGGGAGTCGTAGGCCTTGAGCAGTTCTTC. The J gene is TRBJ2-1, the V gene TRBV4-2; 9 bases match TRBD2. The trim removed 0 bases at V and 9 bases at J, leaving 12 bases unmatched. Germline V gene data show CDR1 as LGHNA and CDR2 as YNFKEQ. CDR3 length: 17 residues.

CDR3 bases: TGTGCCAGCAGCTTAACAGGGGAAGCTTTCTTT. Translation: CASSLTGEAFF. The chain is built from TRBV2 and TRBJ1-1, with D maybe TRBD1 (6 bases). The CDR3 totals 11 residues. Germline V gives CDR1 SNHLY, CDR2 FYNNEI. Trimming removed 6 bases from V and 8 bases from J, with 10 bases in between.

Worth noting for this clone: The sample carries other DNA sequences with the same CDR3. The chain recombines TRBV6-1 with TRBJ1-2; D not resolved. The germline V and J ends were trimmed by 4 bases and 8 bases, with 14 bases remaining between them. The CDR3 consists of 13 residues. Per the germline V gene, CDR1 is MNHNS and CDR2 is SASEGT. CDR3 in amino acids: CASSATVSYGYTF. The CDR3 nucleotides read TGTGCCAGCAGTGCTACCGTGAGCTACGGCTACACCTTC.

The chain uses TRBV5-4 and TRBJ1-1; weak D call: TRBD1 (6 bases). CDR1 is SGHNT and CDR2 is YYREEE in the germline V gene (reference sequence). This CDR3 comprises 14 residues. The V and J ends lost 5 bases and 4 bases respectively, with 15 bases between them. The CDR3 region is CASRRAGVPTEAFF. In nucleotides, the CDR3 is TGTGCCAGCAGGCGGGCAGGGGTTCCCACTGAAGCTTTCTTT.

The chain links TRBV29-1 to TRBJ2-1, with 15 bases matching TRBD2. V lost 6 bases to trimming and J lost 9 bases; unmatched junction nucleotides: 3. CDR1 and CDR2 from the germline V gene are SQVTM and ANQGSEA. This CDR3 has 13 amino acids. This CDR3 is CSVRGLAGGEQFF. CDR3 nucleotides: TGCAGCGTGAGGGGACTAGCGGGAGGTGAGCAGTTCTTC.

This clone was recorded a few times. The sample has other DNA sequences that encode this CDR3 too. V and J are TRBV29-1 and TRBJ2-1, with no clear D. Germline V CDR1 and CDR2: SQVTM, ANQGSEA. V was shortened by 4 bases and J by 1 base, with 5 bases between the two germline ends. The CDR3 has 12 residues. CDR3 protein: CSVARSYNEQFF. In DNA, the CDR3 is TGCAGCGTTGCCAGGTCCTACAATGAGCAGTTCTTC.

The V and J genes are TRBV29-1 and TRBJ1-2, with TRBD1 matching over 12 bases. Germline trimming cut 7 bases from V and 8 bases from J; bases unmatched to any gene: 5. The CDR3 extends over 12 amino acids. The germline CDR1 and CDR2 sequences are SQVTM and ANQGSEA. The CDR3 region has the DNA TGCAGCGCCTGGGACAGGGGGCTGGGCTACACCTTC. Its translation is CSAWDRGLGYTF.

The chain uses TRBV6-5 and TRBJ1-1, with D possibly matching TRBD1 (5 bases). The ends were cut back, 5 bases at V and 10 bases at J, with 14 bases in the middle. Germline V CDR1 and CDR2: MNHEY, SVGAGI. The CDR3 runs to 12 residues. The CDR3 DNA is TGTGCCAGCAGTGCAGGGCTGGGGACAGCTTTCTTT. The encoded protein is CASSAGLGTAFF.

J is TRBJ1-1 and V is TRBV30, with TRBD1 matching over 7 bases. The CDR3 totals 14 residues. The germline V gene has CDR1 GTSNPN and CDR2 SVGIG (reference sequence). With V trimmed by 0 bases and J by 4 bases, 5 bases remained unmatched. CDR3 residues: CAWSVTGRGTEAFF. DNA for the CDR3: TGTGCCTGGAGTGTGACAGGGAGGGGCACTGAAGCTTTCTTT.

The V gene is TRBV27, the J gene TRBJ2-3, with D perhaps matching TRBD2 (5 bases). Trimming took 6 bases from V and 1 from J, leaving 14 bases between them. Germline CDR1 is MNHEY and CDR2 is SMNVEV (reference sequence). This CDR3 region has 15 residues. CDR3 nucleotides: TGTGCCAGCAGCCCCCGGTGGGAGCGCACAGATACGCAGTATTTT. Its protein is CASSPRWERTDTQYF.

The table lists this clone with many counts. J is TRBJ2-5 and V is TRBV7-2; TRBD1 or TRBD2 may be the D gene (5 bases each). Per germline, CDR1 SGHTA and CDR2 FQGNSA. The CDR3 has 16 amino acids. Trimming cost V 4 bases and J 7 bases, with 22 bases left between them. CDR3 sequence reads: CASSSLRDQGFGTQYF. As DNA, the CDR3 is TGTGCCAGCAGCTCCCTCCGGGACCAAGGGTTCGGGACCCAGTACTTC.